Listed below are T cell receptor beta chains from one sample, sequenced in a study of cytomegalovirus exposure and HLA in healthy donors. Only in-frame clones appear in the TCRdb table, and some are missing; sequencing was by immunoSEQ multiplex PCR. The table has 200,000 to 250,000 clones, 82% seen once. Specimen: PBMCs. Receptors were obtained from a woman aged 40 to 50 in good health and CMV-seronegative. CDR3s include the opening cysteine and the closing phenylalanine or tryptophan. A D gene is named only where the DNA matches it firmly. For some rows the clone size is stated as once, few or many, or as a class when expanded; others skip it.

d_call,v_call,clone_size,j_call,cdr3_nt,cdr3_aa
TRBD2,TRBV11-2,NA,TRBJ2-2,TGTGCCAGCAGCTTAGGCGGGGGGCCCACCGGGGAGCTGTTTTTT,CASSLGGGPTGELFF
NA,TRBV19,once,TRBJ1-5,TGTGCCAGTAGTATGCGGGTCGCAGGCAATCAGCCCCAGCATTTT,CASSMRVAGNQPQHF
NA,TRBV4-1,NA,TRBJ1-1,TGCGCCAGCAGCCAACGATTCGGACAGCCAAACACTGAAGCTTTCTTT,CASSQRFGQPNTEAFF
NA,TRBV7-9,NA,TRBJ1-2,TGTGCCAGCAGCTTAGGACAACGCTATGGCTACACCTTC,CASSLGQRYGYTF
NA,TRBV19,NA,TRBJ1-2,TGTGCCAGTAGTATACCGGGAAGGTCGGTAAACTATGGCTACACCTTC,CASSIPGRSVNYGYTF
TRBD2,TRBV7-9,NA,TRBJ2-3,TGTGCCAGCAGCTTAGAGTTTAGCGGGACAGATACGCAGTATTTT,CASSLEFSGTDTQYF
TRBD2,TRBV28,NA,TRBJ2-7,TGTGCCAGCAGCCACGGACTAGCGGGAGGATCGCAGTACTTC,CASSHGLAGGSQYF
TRBD2,TRBV5-1,NA,TRBJ2-2,TGCGCCAGCAGCTTGGGTCTAGCGGGAGGCCCCGGGGAGCTGTTTTTT,CASSLGLAGGPGELFF
TRBD1,TRBV28,few,TRBJ2-2,TGTGCCAGCAGCTCCGGGACAGGGTTTCTCGGGGAGCTGTTTTTT,CASSSGTGFLGELFF
NA,TRBV19,NA,TRBJ1-2,TGTGCCAGTAGTATAGCTCTCCCAGGAAGAAGACGTGGCTACACCTTC,CASSIALPGRRRGYTF
NA,TRBV5-1,NA,TRBJ2-3,TGCGCCAGCAGCTTGGGGGGGGGCCGTAGCACAGATACGCAGTATTTT,CASSLGGGRSTDTQYF
TRBD2,TRBV7-9,once,TRBJ2-1,TGTGCCAGCTTAAAGACTAGCGGACCCTACAATGAGCAGTTCTTC,CASLKTSGPYNEQFF
NA,TRBV2,NA,TRBJ1-5,TGTGCCAGCGCGGGGGACGGGAATCAGCCCCAGCATTTT,CASAGDGNQPQHF
TRBD1,TRBV5-1,NA,TRBJ1-1,TGCGCCAGCAGCTTGGCCGGGACAGGGGGCCAGGGGAACACTGAAGCTTTCTTT,CASSLAGTGGQGNTEAFF
NA,TRBV5-6,NA,TRBJ2-1,TGTGCCAGCAGCTTCGTCAGGGGCCAGCAGTTCTTC,CASSFVRGQQFF
TRBD1,TRBV28,NA,TRBJ2-7,TGTGCCAGCAGTTTACCCGACAGGGTAAGCGAGCAGTACTTC,CASSLPDRVSEQYF
NA,TRBV29-1,NA,TRBJ1-1,TGCAGCGCGCACCGGAGGGAGGCTGAAGCTTTCTTT,CSAHRREAEAFF
TRBD2,TRBV27,NA,TRBJ2-7,TGTGCCAGCAGTTTATGGGGACTAGCGGGCGAGCAGTACTTC,CASSLWGLAGEQYF
NA,TRBV9,NA,TRBJ2-4,TGTGCCAGCAGCGTCGCGAGTAACAGCAAAAACATTCAGTACTTC,CASSVASNSKNIQYF
TRBD1,TRBV13,NA,TRBJ2-7,TGTGCCAGCAGCACGGGACAGGGAATGAGCGAGCAGTACTTC,CASSTGQGMSEQYF
TRBD2,TRBV4-1,NA,TRBJ2-5,TGCGCCAGCAGCCCCCTTCTAACTAGCGGGAGTCTGGGGATCCAGTACTTC,CASSPLLTSGSLGIQYF
NA,TRBV5-4,NA,TRBJ2-2,TGTGCCAGCAGCTTCGGTACAGGGCTCACCGGGGAGCTGTTTTTT,CASSFGTGLTGELFF
NA,TRBV27,NA,TRBJ2-7,TGTGCCAGCAGTTTAGGGGGCGGCTACGAGCAGTACTTC,CASSLGGGYEQYF
NA,TRBV11-2,NA,TRBJ1-4,TGTGCCAGCAGCTCCTACCCGAGGGAGTACGAAAAACTGTTTTTT,CASSSYPREYEKLFF
NA,TRBV9,NA,TRBJ2-7,TGTGCCAGCAGCCCCACCACTCTACCCTACGAGCAGTACTTC,CASSPTTLPYEQYF
TRBD2,TRBV11-2,NA,TRBJ2-1,TGTGCCAGCAGCTTACCCCGCGGCGGGACTAGTACCGACAATGAGCAGTTCTTC,CASSLPRGGTSTDNEQFF
NA,TRBV19,NA,TRBJ1-2,TGTGCCAGTAGTGGGAACCATCCCCACAGGGAACCTGGCTATGGCTACACCTTC,CASSGNHPHREPGYGYTF
TRBD2,TRBV7-9,once,TRBJ2-1,TGTGCCAGCAGCTTAGCCCCAGCGGGAAGGAGCAATGAGCAGTTCTTC,CASSLAPAGRSNEQFF
NA,TRBV10-1,NA,TRBJ1-4,TGCGCCAGCAGTGGGACAATTAATGAAAAACTGTTTTTT,CASSGTINEKLFF
NA,TRBV10-3,once,TRBJ2-7,TGTGCCATCAGTGAAAAGGGGTTAACCTACGAGCAGTACTTC,CAISEKGLTYEQYF
NA,TRBV19,NA,TRBJ2-7,TGTGCCAGTAGTCCTTCCGGACAGTTCTACGAGCAGTACTTC,CASSPSGQFYEQYF
TRBD2,TRBV28,NA,TRBJ2-7,TGTGCCAGCAGTTTGGTTCACCGACTAGCGGGAGGTATTGCGAGCTACGAGCAGTACTTC,CASSLVHRLAGGIASYEQYF
TRBD1,TRBV27,NA,TRBJ1-5,TGTGCCAGCAGTTGGGGGACAGGGTACACGGGGCCCCAGCATTTT,CASSWGTGYTGPQHF
TRBD1,TRBV7-9,NA,TRBJ2-5,TGTGCCAGCAGCAAGGGACAGGGGCATTCAGAGACCCAGTACTTC,CASSKGQGHSETQYF
NA,TRBV2,once,TRBJ1-6,TGTGCCAGCAGAAGAGAAGGGAGCAATTCACCCCTCCACTTT,CASRREGSNSPLHF
NA,TRBV19,NA,TRBJ1-2,TGTGCCAGTAGTATAGACCTAACTCAAACGACAGGCAACTATGGCTACACCTTC,CASSIDLTQTTGNYGYTF
TRBD1,TRBV20-1,NA,TRBJ1-1,TGCAGTGCCAGGGGGTATGAAGCTTTCTTT,CSARGYEAFF
TRBD1,TRBV6-5,NA,TRBJ2-5,TGTGCCAGCAGACGTGGACAGGGGGGGGAGACCCAGTACTTC,CASRRGQGGETQYF
NA,TRBV19,NA,TRBJ2-1,TGTGCCACCTTAGGTGGGACTGCCCCTTCGGATGAGCAGTTCTTC,CATLGGTAPSDEQFF
NA,TRBV7-9,NA,TRBJ2-1,TGTGCCAGCAGCCTGTTAGCGGACTCCTACAATGAGCAGTTCTTC,CASSLLADSYNEQFF